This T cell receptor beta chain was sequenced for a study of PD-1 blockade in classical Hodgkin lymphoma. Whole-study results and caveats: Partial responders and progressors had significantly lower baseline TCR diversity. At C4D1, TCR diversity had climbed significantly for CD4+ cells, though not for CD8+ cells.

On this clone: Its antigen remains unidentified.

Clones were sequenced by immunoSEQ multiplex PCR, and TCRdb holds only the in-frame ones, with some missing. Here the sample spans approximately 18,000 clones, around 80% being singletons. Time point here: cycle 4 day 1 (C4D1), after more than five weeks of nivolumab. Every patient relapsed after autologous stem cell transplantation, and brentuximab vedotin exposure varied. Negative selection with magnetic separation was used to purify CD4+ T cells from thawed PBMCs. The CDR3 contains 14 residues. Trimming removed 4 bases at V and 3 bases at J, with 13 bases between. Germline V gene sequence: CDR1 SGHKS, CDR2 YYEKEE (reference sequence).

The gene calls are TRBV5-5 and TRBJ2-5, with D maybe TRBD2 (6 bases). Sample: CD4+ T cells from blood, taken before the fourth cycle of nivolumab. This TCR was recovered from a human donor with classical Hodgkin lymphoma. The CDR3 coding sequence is TGTGCCAGCAGCCCGAGAGTAGCGGAAGAGACCCAGTACTTC. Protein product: CASSPRVAEETQYF.